This T cell receptor beta chain was retrieved from a study of shared clonotypes between healthy human individuals (dated by TCRdb to 2019 to 2021). Notes on the research overall: The cohort included a few men and a couple of women between 18 and 49 years of age. For each donor, three plates each were used for CD4 naive and CD4 memory, two plates were used for CD8 naive, and one plate was used for CD8 memory. Between about 0.8 and 9 billion PBMCs per donor were obtained by leukapheresis. To increase sequencing depth and limit assay-specific biases, different laboratories used diverse techniques to prepare libraries and sequence TCR repertoires. To estimate repertoire size and how much clonotype sharing occurs between individuals, the study deeply sequenced the blood TCR repertoires of several healthy adults. The paper's findings and limits, for the study overall: Naive subsets generally had larger estimated clonotype richness than memory subsets. Only blood was sampled, and tissue TCR repertoires likely differ from those in blood. Pairwise subsampling led to the expectation that sequencing depth would affect the degree of clonotype sharing among donors. Because the study included only a small number of donors, the genetic and exposure-history diversity represented was limited. Compared with non-shared clonotypes, the clonotypes found in all four sorted-subset donors had higher generation probabilities. Across a handful of donors, around 5.4% of naive CD4, approximately 3.6% of naive CD8, 2.3% of memory CD4, and roughly 0.4% of memory CD8 clonotypes were shared. Rarefaction of sorted-subset datasets indicated incomplete sequencing despite the large sequencing depth.

TCR CDR3 regions were amplified from genomic DNA by multiplex PCR using the deep immunoSEQ assay. Extracted genomic DNA from each cell subset was spread evenly across all wells of several immunoSEQ 96-well plates, with each plate serving as a replicate. For sorted subsets, 200 to 250 ng of genomic DNA, equivalent to 25,000 to 35,000 T cell genomes, went into each replicate PCR. Purified libraries were quantified with a Qubit 3.0 fluorometer, sized on a Bioanalyzer 2100, and re-quantified with the KAPA Library Quantification kit. A separate single-read 150-cycle Illumina NextSeq 550 flow cell was used to sequence each immunoSEQ 96-well plate. Concerning the study's data processing: The immunoSEQ output contained only junctional sequences without quality scores, so filtering could not match that applied to full-length reads. To assign V/J genes and CDR3, sequences were annotated using PyIR, a Python wrapper for IgBLAST v1.9, with IMGT germline references. Reads were filtered out if the reads had weak V/J assignments (E-value above 1e-6), no CDR3, stop codons, out-of-frame junctions, or ambiguous translated residues. V3J clonotypes were defined as sequences sharing the same inferred V gene, J gene, and CDR3 amino acid sequence. To compute the percentage overlap between repertoires, the number of shared unique clonotypes was divided by the size of the smaller repertoire. Three approaches were used to assess repertoire richness: RTK rarefaction, the Chao1 estimator, and Recon v2.1 estimates of unobserved clonotypes. Generation probabilities were computed with OLGA for all TCRbeta clonotypes obtained by the gDNA method from several donors. The table comes from immuneACCESS by way of TCRdb, which keeps in-frame sequences with V and J called. Part of the clones is missing from these tables; in studies checked, under half for an unresolved V gene and the rest for unknown reasons. V, J and clone size reflect that table, while D and trimming were determined from the DNA. This sample comprises 1.5 million to 2.5 million clones, about 95% of them detected only once. Jointly, the top ten make up roughly 1% of the sample.

For the CD8 naive samples, CD45RO-negative cells were positively selected for CCR7, yielding a CD45RA+CCR7+ population from which TemRA cells were excluded. The donors were healthy, HIV-negative adults with no recently reported acute infections or vaccinations. All donors were Caucasian adults living in Nashville, Tennessee, USA. Blood was obtained by leukapheresis, after which PBMCs were separated by Ficoll-Histopaque density gradient centrifugation and cryopreserved in liquid nitrogen vapor phase. Purity and quantity of every magnetically sorted T cell population were checked by analytical flow cytometry. Each sorted fraction had its genomic DNA isolated and then quantified by UV absorbance on a Nanodrop 2000c. As for this clone: It lacks a known antigen. The input lacks base qualities; no much larger clone sits a single base away.

The sequenced sample consisted of naive CD8+ T cells sorted from blood. The cell subset or site label corresponds to: CD45RA+CCR7+. This receptor was identified in a young man in good health.

For the CDR3, the sequence is CASSLSIGTSNGYTF. The nucleotide sequence is TGCGCCAGCAGCTTATCTATCGGGACCTCGAATGGCTACACCTTC. This receptor chain uses TRBV5-1 and TRBJ1-2; 5 matching bases give a weak D call of TRBD1. Taken from the germline V gene, the CDR1 and CDR2 loops are SGHRS and YFSETQ. The CDR3 sequence holds 15 residues, the cysteine and phenylalanine included. Only CDR3 DNA is held: 45 bases, read in frame from base 1. The trim is 2 bases for V and 6 bases for J, with a gap of 17 bases between the germline ends.